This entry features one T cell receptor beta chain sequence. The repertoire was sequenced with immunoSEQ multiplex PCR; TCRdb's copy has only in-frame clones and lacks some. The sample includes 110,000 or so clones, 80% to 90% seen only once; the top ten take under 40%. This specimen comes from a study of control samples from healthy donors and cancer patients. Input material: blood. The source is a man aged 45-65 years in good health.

CDR3 region: CASSSDRGHQPQHF. CDR3 bases: TGTGCCAGCAGTTCCGACAGGGGCCATCAGCCCCAGCATTTT. The J gene is TRBJ1-5, the V gene TRBV3-1 (or the pseudogene TRBV3-2), with 8 bases lining up with TRBD1. After removal of 6 bases from V and 5 bases from J, the junction contained 6 bases not matched to a gene. The CDR3 contains 14 residues. The germline V gene encodes CDR1 LGHDT and CDR2 YNNKEL (reference sequence).